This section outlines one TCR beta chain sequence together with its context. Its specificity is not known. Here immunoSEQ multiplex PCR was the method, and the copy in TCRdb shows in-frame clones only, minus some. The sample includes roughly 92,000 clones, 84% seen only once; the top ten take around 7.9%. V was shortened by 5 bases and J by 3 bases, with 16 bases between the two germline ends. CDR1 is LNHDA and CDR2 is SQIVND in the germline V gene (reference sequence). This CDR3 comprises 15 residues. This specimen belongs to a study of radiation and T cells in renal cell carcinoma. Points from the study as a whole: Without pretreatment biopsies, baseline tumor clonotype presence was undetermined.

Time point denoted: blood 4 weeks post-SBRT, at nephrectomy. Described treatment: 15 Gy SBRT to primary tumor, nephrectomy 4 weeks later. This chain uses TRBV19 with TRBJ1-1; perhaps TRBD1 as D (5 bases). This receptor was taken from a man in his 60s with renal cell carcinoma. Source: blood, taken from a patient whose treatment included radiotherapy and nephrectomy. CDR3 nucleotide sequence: TGTGCCAGTAGTTCCCTCAGGGTTGGCGACACTGAAGCTTTCTTT. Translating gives CASSSLRVGDTEAFF.